The 26 T cell receptor beta chains below all came from one sample that was sequenced in a study of blood T cell repertoires in COVID-19. This table comes from immunoSEQ multiplex PCR, and its TCRdb copy is limited to in-frame clones, with some not included. The sample has approximately 320,000 clones, roughly 89% seen once. Specimen: peripheral blood. These receptors were obtained from a woman between 25 and 40 years old with COVID-19, enrolled during active disease.

The genes are TRBV9 and TRBJ1-2, with 8 bases fitting TRBD1. CDR1 SGDLS and CDR2 YYNGEE come from the germline V gene. The V gene end was trimmed by 5 bases and the J gene end by 7 bases; junction bases not matched to a gene: 4. The CDR3 contains 12 residues. The CDR3 sequence: CASSEQGVGYTF. The CDR3 nucleotides read TGTGCCAGCAGTGAACAGGGGGTTGGCTACACCTTC.

The rearrangement joins TRBV2 to TRBJ2-2, with 10 bases aligning to TRBD1. Trimming removed 5 bases from V and 7 bases from J; junction bases left unmatched: 10. This CDR3 spans 16 amino acids. Per the germline V gene, CDR1 is SNHLY and CDR2 is FYNNEI. The CDR3 DNA is TGTGCCAGCAGTAGAACCGGGACAGGGGTTGACGGGGAGCTGTTTTTT. This codes for CASSRTGTGVDGELFF.

The sample holds a few counts of this clone. J is TRBJ1-5 and V is TRBV6-2 or TRBV6-3; TRBD1 agrees at 7 bases. CDR3 size: 15 residues. Germline V gene sequence: CDR1 MNHEY, CDR2 SVGEGT. The V gene end was trimmed by 2 bases and the J gene end by 6 bases; junction bases not matched to a gene: 7. The DNA of the CDR3 is TGTGCCAGCAGTTACAGGGCGACAGGGCTTCAGCCCCAGCATTTT. This sequence encodes CASSYRATGLQPQHF.

V is TRBV5-6 and J is TRBJ1-2; TRBD1 matches at 11 bases. This CDR3 has 16 residues. V was clipped by 5 bases and J by 3 bases; unmatched bases: 9. Germline V gives CDR1 SGHDT, CDR2 YYEEEE. CDR3 residues: CASRKGQGVPYYGYTF. Written as DNA, the CDR3 is TGTGCCAGCAGAAAGGGACAGGGGGTCCCCTACTATGGCTACACCTTC.

The sample holds one count of this clone. CDR3 coding DNA: TGTGCCAGCAGTCTGACTAGCGTGGCCACAGATACGCAGTATTTT. The encoded protein is CASSLTSVATDTQYF. This rearrangement joins TRBV2 to TRBJ2-3, with 8 nucleotides matching TRBD2. This CDR3 is 15 amino acids long. CDR1 and CDR2 (germline): SNHLY, FYNNEI. J lost 2 bases, V lost 5 bases, and 6 bases had no gene match.

The V call is TRBV27, the J call TRBJ1-2, with 8 bases fitting TRBD1. CDR3 length equals 15 residues. J gave up 5 bases and V 6 bases, and 11 bases lay outside the gene matches. From germline, CDR1 is MNHEY and CDR2 SMNVEV (reference sequence). The CDR3: CASRRRQGIRYGYTF. The DNA for the CDR3 is TGTGCCAGCAGAAGACGACAGGGGATTAGGTATGGCTACACCTTC.

The genes are TRBV4-1 and TRBJ2-2; 7 bases map to TRBD2. This CDR3 has 17 residues. Germline CDR1 is MGHRA and CDR2 is YSYEKL. The V and J ends lost 0 bases and 5 bases, in that order; junction bases with no gene match: 9. CDR3 nucleotide sequence: TGCGCCAGCAGCCAAGATGGGAGGGGCGAGGGGACCGGGGAGCTGTTTTTT. The encoded protein is CASSQDGRGEGTGELFF.

The chain employs TRBV19 and TRBJ1-2; 8 nucleotides line up with TRBD1. Trimming cost V 6 bases and J 6 bases; bases outside gene matches: 3. Germline V gene lookup returns CDR1 LNHDA and CDR2 SQIVND (reference sequence). The CDR3 loop spans 12 amino acids. The CDR3 is CASSQGADGYTF. CDR3 nucleotides: TGTGCCAGTAGCCAGGGGGCTGATGGCTACACCTTC.

CDR3 sequence (DNA): TGCGCCAGCAGCTTGGATTGGGGGGACTTTGGTGGGACCCAGTACTTC. It specifies CASSLDWGDFGGTQYF. This chain joins TRBV5-1 and TRBJ2-5; D might be TRBD2 (6 bases). This CDR3 has 16 amino acids. Trimming cost V 0 bases and J 7 bases, with 19 bases left between them. From germline, CDR1 is SGHRS and CDR2 YFSETQ. The complete variable domain, with remaining parts taken from reference TRBV5-1 and TRBJ2-5, reads KAGVTQTPRYLIKTRGQQVTLSCSPISGHRSVSWYQQTPGQGLQFLFEYFSETQRNKGNFPGRFSGRQFSNSRSEMNVSTLELGDSALYLCASSLDWGDFGGTQYFGPGTRLLVL.

This sequence joins TRBV6-6 and TRBJ1-1; D gene unclear. Trimming removed 0 bases at V and 3 bases at J, with 14 bases between. CDR3 length: 16 amino acids. The germline V gene has CDR1 MNHNY and CDR2 SVGAGI (reference sequence). CDR3 residues: CASSYSRGRKDTEAFF. CDR3 DNA: TGTGCCAGCAGTTACTCCCGCGGGAGGAAGGACACTGAAGCTTTCTTT.

This chain links TRBV18 with TRBJ2-5; the D gene is possibly TRBD1 (5 bases). The germline V and J ends were trimmed by 5 bases and 5 bases, with 18 bases remaining between them. From germline, CDR1 is KGHSH and CDR2 LQKENI. There are 15 residues in the CDR3. CDR3 sequence: CASSSTRVQLETQYF. The CDR3 nucleotides read TGTGCCAGCTCATCTACCAGGGTCCAGTTGGAGACCCAGTACTTC.

This clone has a single count. V is TRBV3-1 (or the pseudogene TRBV3-2) and J is TRBJ2-1, with 8 bases lining up with TRBD1. Per the germline V gene, CDR1 is LGHDT and CDR2 is YNNKEL (reference sequence). V was pared by 0 bases and J by 8 bases, with 9 bases of the junction left unmatched. The CDR3 totals 16 residues. In nucleotides, the CDR3 is TGTGCCAGCAGCCAAGAAGAGACAGGGGCGGTATATGAGCAGTTCTTC. Protein product: CASSQEETGAVYEQFF.

The chain combines TRBV30 with TRBJ2-2, with 7 nucleotides matching TRBD1. Germline V lookup: CDR1 GTSNPN, CDR2 SVGIG (reference sequence). After removal of 3 bases from V and 5 bases from J, the junction contained 3 bases not matched to a gene. CDR3 length: 13 amino acids. Here the CDR3 reads CAWRGQLTGELFF. The CDR3, as DNA: TGTGCCTGGAGGGGACAGTTGACCGGGGAGCTGTTTTTT.

The chain recombines TRBV5-6 with TRBJ2-7; possibly TRBD1 for D (5 bases). V was clipped by 4 bases and J by 1 base, with 12 bases between them. This CDR3 comprises 14 residues. Germline V lookup: CDR1 SGHDT, CDR2 YYEEEE. The CDR3 region has the DNA TGTGCCAGCAGCCCCCAGACAGAATCCTACGAGCAGTACTTC. Encoded protein: CASSPQTESYEQYF.

The chain links TRBV5-1 to TRBJ1-2; 9 bases agree with TRBD1. V trimming: 4 bases; J trimming: 3 bases; junction bases outside the gene matches: 4. The CDR3 is 14 amino acids. Germline CDR1 SGHRS, CDR2 YFSETQ. The CDR3 DNA is TGCGCCAGCAGCCGGACAGGGGAAGACTATGGCTACACCTTC. It yields the protein CASSRTGEDYGYTF. The complete variable domain, with remaining parts taken from reference TRBV5-1 and TRBJ1-2, reads KAGVTQTPRYLIKTRGQQVTLSCSPISGHRSVSWYQQTPGQGLQFLFEYFSETQRNKGNFPGRFSGRQFSNSRSEMNVSTLELGDSALYLCASSRTGEDYGYTFGSGTRLTVV.

V and J are TRBV6-5 and TRBJ1-6, with D possibly being TRBD1 (6 bases). Germline V gives CDR1 MNHEY, CDR2 SVGAGI. V was shortened by 7 bases and J by 3 bases, with 10 bases between the two germline ends. This CDR3 region has 14 residues. In nucleotides, the CDR3 is TGTGCCAGCATACAGGGTTACTATAATTCACCCCTCCACTTT. The encoded protein is CASIQGYYNSPLHF.

The CDR3 DNA follows: TGTGCCAGCAGCTTACAGCGGCACTTGCATGGCTACACCTTC. Its protein is CASSLQRHLHGYTF. The rearrangement joins TRBV7-8 to TRBJ1-2; D call uncertain. V lost 2 bases to trimming and J lost 6 bases, with 13 bases between them. CDR1 SGHVS and CDR2 FQNEAQ come from the germline V gene. The CDR3 consists of 14 residues.

The chain employs TRBV6-2 or TRBV6-3 and TRBJ2-2, with 9 bases matching TRBD2. Trimming cost V 4 bases and J 3 bases; bases outside gene matches: 6. Germline CDR1 and CDR2: MNHEY and SVGEGT. This CDR3 region has 16 residues. The CDR3 here is CASSSRTSDDTGELFF. The CDR3 DNA sequence: TGTGCCAGCAGTTCACGGACTAGCGATGACACCGGGGAGCTGTTTTTT.

The J gene is TRBJ1-2, the V gene TRBV7-9; 9 positions agree with TRBD1. With 0 bases clipped from V and 10 bases from J, the junction kept 3 bases outside the gene matches. Germline CDR1 SEHNR, CDR2 FQNEAQ (reference sequence). The CDR3 extends over 13 amino acids. The CDR3 here is CASSLAGQGNYTF. In nucleotides, the CDR3 is TGTGCCAGCAGCTTAGCGGGACAGGGAAACTACACCTTC.

The chain carries TRBV4-2 and TRBJ1-2; perhaps TRBD1 as D (5 bases). The CDR3 is 14 amino acids. Trimming shortened V by 4 bases and J by 8 bases, and 17 bases separated the two germline ends. The germline gives CDR1 LGHNA, CDR2 YNFKEQ. This chain's CDR3 is CASSPPVDRRGYTF. Here the CDR3 DNA reads TGTGCCAGCAGCCCTCCCGTAGACAGACGCGGCTACACCTTC.

The chain uses TRBV7-2 and TRBJ1-5; D may be TRBD1 (6 bases). Germline V gives CDR1 SGHTA, CDR2 FQGNSA. The CDR3 contains 16 residues. V lost 1 base and J lost 7, with 17 bases in between. DNA for the CDR3: TGTGCCAGCAGCTTAGGTAGGGCCTACAGGGAGCAGCCCCAGCATTTT. It is translated as CASSLGRAYREQPQHF.

This chain links TRBV7-9 with TRBJ1-3; 7 positions match TRBD1. V was clipped by 4 bases and J by 0 bases; unmatched bases: 3. CDR1 and CDR2 from the germline V gene are SEHNR and FQNEAQ (reference sequence). The CDR3 totals 15 residues. CDR3 nucleotides: TGTGCCAGCAGCTCAGGGACAGACTCTGGAAACACCATATATTTT. Encoded protein: CASSSGTDSGNTIYF.

The CDR3 sequence is CSGEGGGTQYF. CDR3 nucleotide sequence: TGCAGCGGGGAAGGCGGGGGGACCCAGTACTTC. The J gene is TRBJ2-5, the V gene TRBV29-1; 7 bases align to TRBD2. The trim removed 7 bases at V and 7 bases at J, leaving 6 bases unmatched. The CDR3 is 11 residues long. In germline, CDR1 is SQVTM, CDR2 ANQGSEA.

This clone was seen only once. The chain employs TRBV10-3 and TRBJ1-3, with D possibly matching TRBD1 (6 bases). The CDR3 consists of 14 residues. Germline assignment: CDR1 ENHRY and CDR2 SYGVKD. Trimming removed 6 bases from V and 7 bases from J, with 16 bases in between. CDR3 bases: TGTGCCATCAGCAAACAGGGACGCGGGAACACCATATATTTT. Translating gives CAISKQGRGNTIYF.

The V gene is TRBV28, the J gene TRBJ1-2, with D possibly matching TRBD1 (6 bases). The V end lost 6 bases, the J end lost 4 bases, and 15 bases lay between the germline ends. The germline CDR1 and CDR2 sequences are MDHEN and SYDVKM. The length of the CDR3 is 14 residues. The chain's CDR3 is CASSSSGEFYGYTF. DNA for the CDR3: TGTGCCAGCAGCTCCTCAGGGGAGTTCTATGGCTACACCTTC.

The rearrangement links TRBV4-1 to TRBJ2-2; 12 bases are shared with TRBD1. The germline CDR1 and CDR2 sequences are MGHRA and YSYEKL. The CDR3 is 17 residues long. Germline trimming cut 1 base from V and 6 bases from J; bases unmatched to any gene: 6. The CDR3 protein is CASSQVRGQGAAGELFF. CDR3 in DNA: TGCGCCAGCAGCCAAGTACGGGGACAGGGGGCTGCCGGGGAGCTGTTTTTT.